A single sample gave rise to the 23 T cell receptor beta chains below, sequenced in a study of response to subunit inactivated influenza vaccine. One entry per CDR3 protein results from TCRdb running MiXCR on the RT-PCR reads. The sample has approximately 530,000 distinct CDR3 sequences; around 8% are singletons. The input for sequencing was PBMCs from blood, taken around 25 months after vaccination. The source of these receptors is a man aged 45 to 70 who received an inactivated influenza vaccine.

The chain joins TRBV25-1 to TRBJ1-1; 7 bases line up with TRBD1. The V gene end was trimmed by 2 bases and the J gene end by 4 bases; junction bases not matched to a gene: 10. CDR1 is MGHDK, CDR2 SYGVNS, per germline. This CDR3 comprises 16 residues. The CDR3 DNA reads as TGTGCCAGCAGTGAAACCCGAACCGGGACAGCCACTGAAGCTTTCTTT. It specifies CASSETRTGTATEAFF.

The chain is built from TRBV25-1 and TRBJ2-3, with 7 bases fitting TRBD1. Looked up from germline, CDR1 is MGHDK and CDR2 is SYGVNS. Trimming cost V 4 bases and J 6 bases; bases outside gene matches: 13. The CDR3 has 16 amino acids. Written as DNA, the CDR3 is TGTGCCAGCAGTGCTCTGACGGTTACAGGGGACGATACGCAGTATTTT. It specifies CASSALTVTGDDTQYF.

The CDR3 DNA reads TGCAGCGTACAGGACACCGGGGAGCTGTTTTTT. Translated, it gives CSVQDTGELFF. V gene TRBV29-1 combines with J gene TRBJ2-2, with a weak D call TRBD1 (5 bases). The ends were cut back, 6 bases at V and 3 bases at J, with 5 bases in the middle. The length of the CDR3 is 11 residues. Germline lookup yields CDR1 SQVTM and CDR2 ANQGSEA.

This clonotype was seen more than once but under ten times. The V and J genes are TRBV5-1 and TRBJ2-2; 7 bases are a match to TRBD1. This CDR3 spans 13 amino acids. Losses at the gene ends were 0 bases for V and 11 bases for J; bases not matched to a gene: 4. Germline CDR1 SGHRS, CDR2 YFSETQ. CDR3: CASSLVDRLELFF. CDR3 DNA sequence: TGCGCCAGCAGCTTGGTGGACAGGCTAGAGCTGTTTTTT.

This clonotype was detected many times. The chain employs TRBV6-5 and TRBJ1-1; D is perhaps TRBD1 (5 bases). This CDR3 has 17 amino acids. Germline V gene data show CDR1 as MNHEY and CDR2 as SVGAGI. V lost 0 bases and J 0 bases, leaving 14 bases between the germline ends. CDR3 sequence: CASSYSPTARMNTEAFF. For the CDR3, the DNA is TGTGCCAGCAGTTACTCCCCGACAGCCCGGATGAACACTGAAGCTTTCTTT.

This clonotype was observed a handful of times. The chain joins TRBV12-2 to TRBJ2-7; the D call of TRBD1 is as the table states it, not checked on the DNA. TRBV12-2 has pseudogene status. The length of the CDR3 is 15 residues. In nucleotides, the CDR3 is TGTGCAAGTCGCTCTCGGGACCCGAGAGTCTACGAGCAGTACTTC. This gives the protein CASRSRDPRVYEQYF.

This clonotype was observed a few times. This chain connects TRBV12-3 or TRBV12-4 to TRBJ2-4; D is uncertain. This CDR3 region has 15 residues. The V end lost 5 bases, the J end lost 1 base, and 12 bases lay between the germline ends. This CDR3 reads CASSKSWVAKNIQYF. DNA of the CDR3: TGTGCCAGCAGTAAATCTTGGGTCGCCAAAAACATTCAGTACTTC.

J is TRBJ2-5 and V is TRBV12-3 or TRBV12-4, with TRBD2 matching over 14 bases. Losses at the gene ends were 3 bases for V and 4 bases for J; bases not matched to a gene: 4. The CDR3 loop spans 16 amino acids. CDR3 region: CASSLGLAGVVETQYF. Written as DNA, the CDR3 is TGTGCCAGCAGTTTGGGACTAGCGGGAGTAGTAGAGACCCAGTACTTC.

The chain is built from TRBV27 and TRBJ2-5, with unresolved D. The V end was cut by 5 bases, the J end by 4 bases, with 5 bases between. There are 11 residues in the CDR3. In germline, CDR1 is MNHEY, CDR2 SMNVEV (reference sequence). CDR3 coding DNA: TGTGCCAGCAGTCCCCCAGAGACCCAGTACTTC. Its protein is CASSPPETQYF.

The chain is built from TRBV20-1 and TRBJ2-7; 8 positions match TRBD2. From germline, CDR1 is DFQATT and CDR2 SNEGSKA (reference sequence). CDR3 length: 16 residues. The V gene end was trimmed by 5 bases and the J gene end by 0 bases; junction bases not matched to a gene: 12. CDR3 in DNA: TGCAGTGCTCCCAACCCCCCAACTAGCGGCTCCTACGAGCAGTACTTC. Translated, it gives CSAPNPPTSGSYEQYF.

This clonotype was counted at least ten times. V usage is TRBV12-3 or TRBV12-4 and J usage is TRBJ2-7; no clear D. V lost 5 bases and J 6 bases, leaving 11 bases between the germline ends. CDR3 length: 12 residues. Here the CDR3 reads CASSPVLLEQYF. The CDR3 DNA follows: TGTGCCAGCAGTCCAGTGTTGCTCGAGCAGTACTTC.

This clonotype was picked up a small number of times. This chain uses TRBV6-1 with TRBJ2-2; weak D call: TRBD1 (6 bases). This CDR3 comprises 15 residues. V lost 6 bases to trimming and J lost 4 bases, with 15 bases between them. From germline, CDR1 is MNHNS and CDR2 SASEGT. The CDR3 DNA sequence: TGTGCCAGCAGGACCGGGACACCCGTCACCGGGGAGCTGTTTTTT. Amino acid sequence: CASRTGTPVTGELFF.

The chain combines TRBV20-1 with TRBJ2-5; D is ambiguous. Trimming cost V 4 bases and J 5 bases, with 23 bases left between them. Germline values: CDR1 DFQATT, CDR2 SNEGSKA (reference sequence). CDR3 length: 16 residues. The CDR3 spells CSAIGGLRTDGETQYF. The CDR3 DNA follows: TGCAGTGCTATAGGCGGCCTCCGGACGGATGGGGAGACCCAGTACTTC.

As to this clonotype: An end of the junction does not agree with germline; a read error may underlie this. This chain links TRBV5-5 with TRBJ1-5; no definite D call. This CDR3 is 14 amino acids long. Per the germline V gene, CDR1 is SGHKS and CDR2 is YYEKEE (reference sequence). The CDR3 loop reads CVSTTDPGNQPQHF. As DNA, the CDR3 is TGTGTCAGCACCACGGACCCCGGGAATCAGCCCCAGCATTTT.

There are many counts of this clonotype. The DNA for the CDR3 is TGCGCCAGCAGCTTGATGAGAGACTCCTACAATGAGCAGTTCTTC. Residues: CASSLMRDSYNEQFF. The V gene is TRBV5-1, the J gene TRBJ2-1; D is unresolved. CDR3 length: 15 amino acids. Trimming stripped 1 base from V and 0 bases from J, with 8 bases between. The germline gives CDR1 SGHRS, CDR2 YFSETQ.

The gene calls are TRBV20-1 and TRBJ1-2, with 10 positions matching TRBD1. V dropped 5 bases and J dropped 1; count of bases not matched to a gene: 10. This CDR3 comprises 16 residues. Germline V CDR1 and CDR2: DFQATT, SNEGSKA (reference sequence). CDR3 in amino acids: CSAWGPGTGDNYGYTF. For the CDR3, the DNA is TGCAGTGCTTGGGGCCCCGGGACAGGGGATAACTATGGCTACACCTTC.

This clonotype was counted at least ten times. The chain has TRBV5-5 and TRBJ2-1; 8 bases align to TRBD2. CDR1 and CDR2 from the germline V gene are SGHKS and YYEKEE (reference sequence). The CDR3 runs 15 residues. The V segment lost 2 bases and the J segment 7 bases; nucleotides outside the gene matches: 8. CDR3 DNA: TGTGCCAGCAGCTTCGCGGGGGGACCCCAGAATGAGCAGTTCTTC. Translating gives CASSFAGGPQNEQFF.

This clonotype was counted many times. The chain is built from TRBV5-1 and TRBJ1-4; 8 bases are shared with TRBD1. CDR3 size: 15 residues. Unmatched junction bases numbered 4, after V lost 3 bases and J lost 3 bases. Germline values: CDR1 SGHRS, CDR2 YFSETQ. CDR3 bases: TGCGCCAGCAGCTATGACAGGGGAGCTAATGAAAAACTGTTTTTT. Its protein is CASSYDRGANEKLFF.

This clonotype was found a few times. The rearrangement links TRBV20-1 to TRBJ2-2; 10 bases fit TRBD1. CDR1 and CDR2 from the germline V gene are DFQATT and SNEGSKA (reference sequence). Trimming removed 3 bases from V and 7 bases from J; junction bases left unmatched: 5. The CDR3 runs 14 residues. CDR3 amino acids: CSARTGGAYGELFF. CDR3 nucleotides: TGCAGTGCTAGGACAGGGGGCGCGTACGGGGAGCTGTTTTTT.

The chain joins TRBV7-2 to TRBJ2-2; D is undetermined. There are 13 residues in the CDR3. V was cut by 5 bases and J by 6 bases, with 10 bases left in between. Germline CDR1 SGHTA, CDR2 FQGNSA. The CDR3 protein is CASSAAYPGELFF. The DNA for the CDR3 is TGTGCCAGCAGCGCCGCCTACCCCGGGGAGCTGTTTTTT.

In this sample, this clonotype turned up many times. V and J are TRBV28 and TRBJ1-5, with D unresolved. The V gene's germline CDR1 is MDHEN and CDR2 SYDVKM. The CDR3 runs to 15 residues. V was cut by 1 base and J by 3 bases, with 10 bases left in between. The CDR3 DNA follows: TGTGCCAGCAGTTTATTTCTTAATGTCAATCAGCCCCAGCATTTT. Protein sequence: CASSLFLNVNQPQHF.

This chain connects TRBV20-1 to TRBJ2-7; no reliable D call. The V end lost 2 bases, the J end lost 6 bases, and 14 bases lay between the germline ends. The germline V gene has CDR1 DFQATT and CDR2 SNEGSKA (reference sequence). CDR3 length: 13 amino acids. CDR3 nucleotides: TGCAGTGCTAGACTTAGATCTGATCGCGAGCAGTACTTC. Translating it yields CSARLRSDREQYF.

The sample holds a few counts of this clonotype. This chain uses TRBV12-3 or TRBV12-4 with TRBJ1-1; possible D gene TRBD1, 6 bases. The CDR3 covers 15 residues. The V end lost 3 bases, the J end lost 0 bases, and 11 bases lay between the germline ends. CDR3 sequence (DNA): TGTGCCAGCAGTTTCGACAGGCGCATGAACACTGAAGCTTTCTTT. The encoded protein is CASSFDRRMNTEAFF.